Sequencing of this TCR beta chain was carried out in a study of blood T cell repertoires in COVID-19. Overall study context: T cells, B-cell-depleted T cells, or PBMCs provided the cDNA or gDNA that served as material.

Per the study methods: Reference gene primer amplification in the assay estimated nucleated cell counts. Libraries were prepared by immunoSEQ multiplex PCR; TCRdb keeps only in-frame clonotypes and omits some of them. V and J calls and clone size are as listed in that table; D and trimming were resolved from the DNA. This table has 250,000 to 300,000 clones, 75% to 90% appearing once. From germline, CDR1 is LNHNV and CDR2 YYDKDF (reference sequence). The CDR3 covers 13 residues. The V end was cut by 2 bases, the J end by 6 bases, with 8 bases between. This TCR came from a woman in her sixties or seventies with COVID-19, enrolled during active disease. The source material was peripheral blood. This chain uses TRBV15 with TRBJ2-1; D remains unclear. CDR3 sequence: CATSRTSTNEQFF. CDR3 in DNA: TGTGCCACCAGCAGAACCAGTACCAATGAGCAGTTCTTC. Full variable domain (missing parts from reference TRBV15 and TRBJ2-1): DAMVIQNPRYQVTQFGKPVTLSCSQTLNHNVMYWYQQKSSQAPKLLFHYYDKDFNNEADTPDNFQSRRPNTSFCFLDIRSPGLGDTAMYLCATSRTSTNEQFFGPGTRLTVL.